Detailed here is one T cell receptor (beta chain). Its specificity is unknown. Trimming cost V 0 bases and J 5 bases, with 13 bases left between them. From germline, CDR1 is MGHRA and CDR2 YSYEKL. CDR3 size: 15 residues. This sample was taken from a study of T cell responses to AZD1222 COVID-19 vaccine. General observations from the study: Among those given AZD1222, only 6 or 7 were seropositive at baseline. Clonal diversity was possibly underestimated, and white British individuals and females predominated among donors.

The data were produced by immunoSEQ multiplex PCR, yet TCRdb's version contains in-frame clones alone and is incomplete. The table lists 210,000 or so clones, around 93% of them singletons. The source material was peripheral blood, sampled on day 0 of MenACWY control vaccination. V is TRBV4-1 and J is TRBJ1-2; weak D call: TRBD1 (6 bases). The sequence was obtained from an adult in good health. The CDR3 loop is CASSQESPGEYGYTF. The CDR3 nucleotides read TGCGCCAGCAGCCAAGAATCGCCAGGGGAATATGGCTACACCTTC.